Below are 8 T cell receptor beta chains sequenced from a single sample in a study of T cells after posttransplantation cyclophosphamide. A marrow graft followed busulfan-fludarabine conditioning, with cyclophosphamide on days +3 and +4. Produced via immunoSEQ multiplex PCR; TCRdb's table is partial and in-frame only. Altogether some 10,000 clones are present, around 86% being singletons, with the ten largest covering around 25%. The material sequenced was CD4+ T cells sorted from PBMCs, taken after allogeneic stem cell transplant with posttransplant cyclophosphamide. The receptor set was obtained from a male patient between 25 and 40 years old who received an allogeneic stem cell transplant from a related donor, was CMV-positive, and had acute GVHD only. The graft donor may have given rise to some T cells.

The V call is TRBV15, the J call TRBJ2-3; D gene unclear. CDR3 length: 12 residues. Germline CDR1 and CDR2: LNHNV and YYDKDF (reference sequence). Deletions cut 4 bases from V and 5 bases from J, with 7 bases between. This CDR3 reads CATSTSLDTQYF. The CDR3 nucleotides read TGTGCCACCAGCACCTCCCTAGATACGCAGTATTTT.

The chain employs TRBV7-9 and TRBJ1-6; 8 positions match TRBD1. Germline-derived CDR1 and CDR2 are SEHNR and FQNEAQ (reference sequence). CDR3 length equals 14 residues. J was trimmed by 9 bases and V by 5 bases; bases with no gene match: 6. CDR3 in amino acids: CASSRQGRGSPLHF. The DNA for the CDR3 is TGTGCCAGCAGCCGACAGGGGCGCGGTTCACCCCTCCACTTT.

The gene calls are TRBV28 and TRBJ1-2, with D possibly TRBD1 on 5 matching bases. V was trimmed by 5 bases and J by 0 bases, leaving 19 bases between them. From germline, CDR1 is MDHEN and CDR2 SYDVKM. The CDR3 has 17 residues. The CDR3 DNA reads as TGTGCCAGCAGTCCTACCGGGACTCCAAAGACTAACTATGGCTACACCTTC. Amino acids: CASSPTGTPKTNYGYTF.

This clone is judged medium-sized. The gene calls are TRBV7-9 and TRBJ1-6; D may be TRBD1 (5 bases). V dropped 0 bases and J dropped 7 bases, with 7 bases sitting between them. Germline CDR1 and CDR2: SEHNR and FQNEAQ (reference sequence). The CDR3 covers 14 residues. The CDR3 bases are TGTGCCAGCAGCTTAGCGAACAGGAATTCACCCCTCCACTTT. As protein: CASSLANRNSPLHF.

This chain joins TRBV30 and TRBJ2-5; D ambiguous. The ends were cut back, 6 bases at V and 4 bases at J, with 12 bases in the middle. In germline, CDR1 is GTSNPN, CDR2 SVGIG (reference sequence). The CDR3 is made up of 12 amino acids. CDR3 region: CACYTHTETQYF. The CDR3 nucleotides are TGTGCCTGTTACACGCATACAGAGACCCAGTACTTC.

The rearrangement uses TRBV19 and TRBJ1-1, with TRBD1 as a possible D gene (6 bases). V dropped 8 bases and J dropped 0 bases, with 22 bases sitting between them. There are 17 residues in the CDR3. Germline V lookup: CDR1 LNHDA, CDR2 SQIVND (reference sequence). The CDR3 DNA sequence: TGTGCCAGTTCCGTCCTGAACAGGGTATACATGAACACTGAAGCTTTCTTT. Translating it yields CASSVLNRVYMNTEAFF.

The rearrangement uses TRBV11-1 and TRBJ1-2; 10 nucleotides agree with TRBD1. The trim removed 5 bases at V and 4 bases at J, leaving 1 base unmatched. This CDR3 has 13 residues. Germline-derived CDR1 and CDR2 are SGHAT and FQDESV (reference sequence). The CDR3 DNA sequence: TGTGCCAGCAGCCGGACAGGGGGCTATGGCTACACCTTC. Its translation: CASSRTGGYGYTF.

This clone was recorded only once. The chain combines TRBV10-2 with TRBJ1-1, with D tentatively TRBD1 (5 bases). This CDR3 contains 17 residues. Germline V gives CDR1 WSHSY, CDR2 SAAADI. Trimming removed 1 base from V and 0 bases from J, with 15 bases in between. CDR3 in amino acids: CASSELMDDSVNTEAFF. Here the CDR3 DNA reads TGCGCCAGCAGTGAGTTAATGGATGACAGCGTGAACACTGAAGCTTTCTTT.